The 19 T cell receptor beta chains in this list originate from one sample, sequenced in a study of cytomegalovirus exposure and HLA in healthy donors. Amplification used 60 Vbeta primers and 13 Jbeta primers. Libraries were prepared by immunoSEQ multiplex PCR; TCRdb keeps only in-frame clonotypes and omits some of them. The data contain around 150,000 clones, 80% of them seen just once; the ten biggest clones take up approximately 4.3%. What was sequenced was PBMCs. These receptors originate from a man aged 30 to 39 in good health.

This clone was seen a handful of times. The chain links TRBV30 to TRBJ2-7; 9 bases map to TRBD1. The CDR3 covers 16 residues. Germline V gene sequence: CDR1 GTSNPN, CDR2 SVGIG (reference sequence). V shed 3 bases and J 3 bases; nucleotides not matched to a gene: 12. As DNA, the CDR3 is TGTGCCTGGAGGGTTAAATCGGGACAGGGCCTCTACGAGCAGTACTTC. It is translated as CAWRVKSGQGLYEQYF.

J is TRBJ2-5 and V is TRBV7-2; no firm D call. Trimming took 2 bases from V and 5 from J, leaving 9 bases between them. This CDR3 comprises 13 residues. Per germline, CDR1 SGHTA and CDR2 FQGNSA. DNA for the CDR3: TGTGCCAGCAGCTTACAGGATAGGGAGACCCAGTACTTC. It is translated as CASSLQDRETQYF.

The rearrangement joins TRBV4-1 to TRBJ2-3; no clear D gene. V lost 4 bases, J lost 3 bases, and 8 bases lay in between. CDR1 MGHRA and CDR2 YSYEKL come from the germline V gene. The CDR3 covers 13 residues. The CDR3 is CASSPGGTDTQYF. The DNA of the CDR3 is TGCGCCAGCAGCCCCGGTGGTACAGATACGCAGTATTTT.

The rearrangement uses TRBV7-9 and TRBJ2-7; 11 bases map to TRBD1. V shed 6 bases and J 3 bases; nucleotides not matched to a gene: 1. This CDR3 has 13 residues. Germline V lookup: CDR1 SEHNR, CDR2 FQNEAQ (reference sequence). The CDR3 reads CASRGQGDYEQYF. CDR3 nucleotides: TGTGCCAGCAGGGGACAGGGGGACTACGAGCAGTACTTC.

On this clone itself: Other DNA sequences within the sample encode an identical CDR3. The V and J genes are TRBV18 and TRBJ2-7; D unclear. The CDR3 covers 12 residues. V was shortened by 3 bases and J by 0 bases, with 3 bases between the two germline ends. Germline V gene data show CDR1 as KGHSH and CDR2 as LQKENI. Here the CDR3 DNA reads TGTGCCAGCTCACCGAGCTCCTACGAGCAGTACTTC. Its translation is CASSPSSYEQYF.

This clone showed up just once. The chain employs TRBV9 and TRBJ1-3; D gene unclear. This CDR3 region has 16 residues. Germline values: CDR1 SGDLS, CDR2 YYNGEE. The V end lost 2 bases, the J end lost 0 bases, and 12 bases lay between the germline ends. CDR3 DNA: TGTGCCAGCAGCGTGGTCCCACGGAGCTCTGGAAACACCATATATTTT. Its translation: CASSVVPRSSGNTIYF.

The gene calls are TRBV5-6 and TRBJ1-3; D might be TRBD1 (5 bases). From germline, CDR1 is SGHDT and CDR2 YYEEEE. CDR3 length: 16 amino acids. V was shortened by 4 bases and J by 0 bases, with 14 bases between the two germline ends. CDR3 in DNA: TGTGCCAGCAGCCTCCTGGGGGGGAACTCTGGAAACACCATATATTTT. Its protein is CASSLLGGNSGNTIYF.

The sample holds a few counts of this clone. CDR3 residues: CASSRGQGKMNTEAFF. In DNA, the CDR3 is TGTGCCAGCAGCCGTGGACAGGGAAAGATGAACACTGAAGCTTTCTTT. The chain has TRBV7-2 and TRBJ1-1; 8 bases are a match to TRBD1. The CDR3 runs to 16 residues. Germline assignment: CDR1 SGHTA and CDR2 FQGNSA. With V trimmed by 5 bases and J by 0 bases, 8 bases remained unmatched.

The chain couples TRBV27 to TRBJ2-5; weak D call: TRBD1 (5 bases). The J call may be incorrect, as the DNA end agrees better with TRBJ2-7. This CDR3 spans 13 amino acids. Germline V gene sequence: CDR1 MNHEY, CDR2 SMNVEV (reference sequence). The CDR3 sequence: CASSLWGGAEQYF. The CDR3 nucleotides read TGTGCCAGCAGTTTATGGGGTGGGGCCGAGCAGTACTTC.

This clone was observed a few times. The chain uses TRBV4-1 and TRBJ2-3; D is uncertain. The CDR3 consists of 16 residues. CDR1 is MGHRA and CDR2 is YSYEKL in the germline V gene. V lost 4 bases to trimming and J lost 0 bases, with 14 bases between them. The CDR3: CASSPPGGASTDTQYF. The DNA of the CDR3 is TGCGCCAGCAGCCCCCCGGGTGGCGCAAGCACAGATACGCAGTATTTT.

CDR3 residues: CASSFRLGGDEQYF. In DNA form, the CDR3 reads TGTGCCAGCAGCTTCAGACTAGGTGGGGACGAGCAGTACTTC. The chain recombines TRBV7-3 with TRBJ2-7; possible D gene TRBD2, 6 bases. Per germline, CDR1 SGHTA and CDR2 FQGTGA. The CDR3 runs 14 residues. Deletions cut 3 bases from V and 5 bases from J, with 14 bases between.

The chain carries TRBV11-2 and TRBJ2-3; 7 positions match TRBD2. The CDR3 extends over 14 amino acids. Germline V gene lookup returns CDR1 SGHAT and CDR2 FQNNGV. Germline trimming cut 4 bases from V and 5 bases from J; bases unmatched to any gene: 6. CDR3 nucleotides: TGTGCCAGCAGCTGGGGGAGGGTAGGAGATACGCAGTATTTT. Translation gives CASSWGRVGDTQYF.

The V call is TRBV7-3, the J call TRBJ2-3; 10 nucleotides line up with TRBD2. V dropped 6 bases and J dropped 5; count of bases not matched to a gene: 2. The germline gives CDR1 SGHTA, CDR2 FQGTGA. The CDR3 covers 13 residues. The CDR3 DNA reads TGTGCCAGCAGTACTAGCGGGAAAGATACGCAGTATTTT. It yields the protein CASSTSGKDTQYF.

The chain links TRBV5-5 to TRBJ2-2, with D possibly matching TRBD2 (5 bases). The CDR3 runs to 16 residues. Per the germline V gene, CDR1 is SGHKS and CDR2 is YYEKEE (reference sequence). V gave up 0 bases and J gave up 1 base, with 10 bases separating them. Here the CDR3 reads CASSLALGENTGELFF. The CDR3 coding sequence is TGTGCCAGCAGCTTGGCCCTGGGAGAGAACACCGGGGAGCTGTTTTTT. Supplemented by reference TRBV5-5 and TRBJ2-2, the full variable domain reads DAGVTQSPTHLIKTRGQQVTLRCSPISGHKSVSWYQQVLGQGPQFIFQYYEKEERGRGNFPDRFSARQFPNYSSELNVNALLLGDSALYLCASSLALGENTGELFFGEGSRLTVL.

The chain carries TRBV2 and TRBJ2-1, with D possibly matching TRBD2 (5 bases). V lost 2 bases and J lost 12, with 17 bases in between. This CDR3 region has 14 residues. Looked up from germline, CDR1 is SNHLY and CDR2 is FYNNEI. CDR3 in amino acids: CASSEHPPGIGQFF. The CDR3 nucleotides are TGTGCCAGCAGTGAACACCCCCCCGGGATAGGGCAGTTCTTC.

The gene calls are TRBV7-8 and TRBJ2-3; no definite D call. V lost 1 base, J lost 2 bases, and 4 bases lay in between. The CDR3 covers 13 residues. The germline CDR1 and CDR2 sequences are SGHVS and FQNEAQ. CDR3 DNA sequence: TGTGCCAGCAGCTTAGAGCCCACAGATACGCAGTATTTT. It yields the protein CASSLEPTDTQYF.

The chain employs TRBV5-1 and TRBJ2-7; D is possibly TRBD2 (5 bases). The germline V and J ends were trimmed by 0 bases and 0 bases, with 13 bases remaining between them. The germline V gene has CDR1 SGHRS and CDR2 YFSETQ. The CDR3 sequence is 16 residues long. CDR3 DNA sequence: TGCGCCAGCAGCTTGGGGCTAGCCGATCCCTCCTACGAGCAGTACTTC. Amino acid sequence: CASSLGLADPSYEQYF.

The CDR3 sequence: CASRPFQGAGGEQYF. In DNA form, the CDR3 reads TGTGCCAGCAGACCCTTTCAGGGGGCAGGGGGCGAGCAGTACTTC. V usage is TRBV7-9 and J usage is TRBJ2-7; 8 positions match TRBD1. The germline CDR1 and CDR2 sequences are SEHNR and FQNEAQ (reference sequence). The CDR3 length is 15 residues. Trimming at V came to 6 bases and at J to 6 bases, leaving 13 bases not matched to a gene.

The CDR3 loop reads CASSFLGGSYEQYF. DNA of the CDR3: TGTGCCAGCAGCTTTCTGGGGGGTTCCTACGAGCAGTACTTC. V is TRBV5-6 and J is TRBJ2-7; weak D call: TRBD2 (6 bases). Germline V gives CDR1 SGHDT, CDR2 YYEEEE. The CDR3 runs to 14 residues. Deletions cut 2 bases from V and 1 base from J, with 10 bases between. The full variable domain, with the rest looked up from reference TRBV5-6 and TRBJ2-7, is DAGVTQSPTHLIKTRGQQVTLRCSPKSGHDTVSWYQQALGQGPQFIFQYYEEEERQRGNFPDRFSGHQFPNYSSELNVNALLLGDSALYLCASSFLGGSYEQYFGPGTRLTVT.